Listed below are T cell receptor beta chains from one sample, sequenced in a study of T-cell reconstitution after alpha-beta-depleted transplantation in children. TCRdb reanalysed the PCR reads using MiXCR and keeps one entry per CDR3 protein. The repertoire holds approximately 82,000 distinct CDR3 sequences, with about 16% as singletons. This specimen consisted of PBMCs, mostly from graft donor cells, obtained 180 days after TCRalphabeta/CD19-depleted stem cell transplant. The receptors originated from a male patient aged 2 to 9 who had a stem cell transplant for acute lymphoblastic leukemia, so the T cells may come from the graft donor. Each CDR3 is given with its conserved first and last residue. A D gene is named only where the DNA matches it firmly. Clone size is not always given. Where it is, it says once, few, many or a class for expanded clones.

j_call d_call clone_size v_call cdr3_aa cdr3_nt
TRBJ1-5 - medium-sized TRBV7-8 CASSLGVGHQVDQPQHF TGTGCCAGCAGCTTAGGGGTGGGCCACCAAGTGGATCAGCCCCAGCATTTT
TRBJ2-1 TRBD2 - TRBV12-3/TRBV12-4 CASSRTSGGIYNEQFF TGTGCCAGCAGTCGTACTAGCGGGGGGATATACAATGAGCAGTTCTTC
TRBJ2-7 TRBD2 - TRBV7-9 CASSLETGGPYEQYF TGTGCCAGCAGCTTAGAAACGGGGGGGCCCTACGAGCAGTACTTC
TRBJ2-3 - few TRBV6-1 CASSNLFRDTQYF TGTGCCAGCAGCAACCTTTTTAGAGATACGCAGTATTTT
TRBJ2-7 TRBD2 few TRBV18 CASSSRLAGVYEQYF TGTGCCAGCTCATCTAGACTAGCGGGGGTCTACGAGCAGTACTTC
TRBJ2-3 - - TRBV10-1 CASSERVDTQYF TGCGCCAGCAGTGAGCGGGTGGATACGCAGTATTTT
TRBJ1-1 - once TRBV5-8 CASSHTGGTEAFF TGTGCCAGCAGCCATACAGGTGGCACTGAAGCTTTCTTT
TRBJ2-1 - - TRBV7-9 CASSSGTDTSNEQFF TGTGCCAGCAGCTCCGGGACTGACACTAGCAATGAGCAGTTCTTC
TRBJ2-3 - - TRBV20-1 CSARTGLEGTDTQYF TGCAGTGCTAGAACGGGGCTAGAGGGCACAGATACGCAGTATTTT
TRBJ1-3 - - TRBV12-3/TRBV12-4 CASIASRESTGNTIYF TGTGCCAGCATCGCCAGCCGGGAATCTACTGGAAACACCATATATTTT
TRBJ1-1 TRBD1 many TRBV12-3/TRBV12-4 CASSKTGAEAFF TGTGCCAGCAGTAAGACAGGGGCTGAAGCTTTCTTT
TRBJ2-1 TRBD2 - TRBV28 CASSTSGYNEQFF TGTGCCAGCTCGACTAGCGGCTACAATGAGCAGTTCTTC
TRBJ1-1 - few TRBV10-3 CAISESRVYTEAFF TGTGCCATCAGTGAGTCCAGGGTGTACACTGAAGCTTTCTTT
TRBJ1-2 TRBD1 - TRBV6-6 CATRHRGYGYTF TGTGCCACCCGGCACAGGGGATATGGCTACACCTTC
TRBJ2-7 - - TRBV27 CASSSRALAYEQYF TGTGCCAGCAGTTCCCGGGCCCTGGCCTACGAGCAGTACTTC
TRBJ1-2 - few TRBV5-1 CASSLIGARNYGYTF TGCGCCAGCAGCTTGATAGGGGCACGAAACTATGGCTACACCTTC
TRBJ1-5 - - TRBV20-1 CSASRGQPQHF TGCAGTGCTAGTCGGGGTCAGCCCCAGCATTTT
TRBJ2-7 TRBD1 - TRBV5-1 CASSIAGTGSYEQYF TGCGCCAGCAGCATAGCCGGGACAGGGTCCTACGAGCAGTACTTC
TRBJ2-4 - few TRBV28 CASSRRVARPHIQYF TGTGCCAGCAGCAGGAGGGTGGCGCGCCCACACATTCAGTACTTC
TRBJ1-1 - few TRBV15 CATSPLYTEAFF TGTGCCACCAGCCCGTTATACACTGAAGCTTTCTTT
TRBJ2-5 TRBD1 - TRBV11-2 CASSLTGTGHETQYF TGTGCCAGCAGCTTGACCGGGACAGGGCACGAGACCCAGTACTTC